These T cell receptor beta chains were read from a single sample in a study of beta chain features in type 1 diabetes. Measured with immunoSEQ multiplex PCR; TCRdb has only the in-frame clones, and not every one. The sample contains hundreds of thousands of clones, roughly 16% of which appear only once. The sequenced sample consisted of naive CD4+ T cells from blood. The receptors originated from a woman between 18 and 29 years old in good health. Both conserved end residues are part of each CDR3. Fields, in order: D gene, J gene, clone size, V gene, CDR3 DNA, CDR3 protein. A D gene is named only where the DNA matches it firmly. The size of a clone is reported for some rows only, either as once, few or many, or as a class for expanded clones.

- | TRBJ1-2 | few | TRBV28 | TGTGCCAGCACTGGGGCGAACCTCAACTATGGCTACACCTTC | CASTGANLNYGYTF
- | TRBJ2-5 | - | TRBV4-1 | TGCGCCAGCAGCCATTCAGGGCCCCAAGAGACCCAGTACTTC | CASSHSGPQETQYF
TRBD2 | TRBJ2-3 | many | TRBV5-4 | TGTGCCAGCAGCTTGGGCGGGAGGACCGACACAGATACGCAGTATTTT | CASSLGGRTDTDTQYF
- | TRBJ2-6 | - | TRBV15 | TGTGCCACGGGGATCTCTGGGGCCAACGTCCTGACTTTC | CATGISGANVLTF
- | TRBJ2-1 | few | TRBV7-2 | TGTGCCAGCAGCTTACTCACAGGAGCCCCGACGACTAATGAGCAGTTCTTC | CASSLLTGAPTTNEQFF
- | TRBJ1-1 | few | TRBV2 | TGTGCCAGCAGTGAGGCAGCCGTGGCTTTCTTT | CASSEAAVAFF
- | TRBJ2-3 | few | TRBV28 | TGTGCCAGCAGTCTCGACATCCAGGCGGGGACAGATACGCAGTATTTT | CASSLDIQAGTDTQYF
TRBD1 | TRBJ1-2 | - | TRBV7-9 | TGTGCCAGCACCCAGGGGGCGATTGGCTATGGCTACACCTTC | CASTQGAIGYGYTF
- | TRBJ2-5 | few | TRBV7-2 | TGTGCCAGCAGCTCCCGGGACGGACGGGGAGAGACCCAGTACTTC | CASSSRDGRGETQYF
- | TRBJ2-4 | few | TRBV18 | TGTGCCGGCTCACGAGGGATTGAAGACATTCAGTACTTC | CAGSRGIEDIQYF
- | TRBJ1-5 | - | TRBV27 | TGTGCCAGCAGTTTATCTCCAGCTAGTCGCAATCAGCCCCAGCATTTT | CASSLSPASRNQPQHF
- | TRBJ1-5 | - | TRBV5-6 | TGTGCCAGCAGCTTGGCAGGGCAGCCCCAGCATTTT | CASSLAGQPQHF
- | TRBJ2-7 | - | TRBV7-8 | TGTGCCAGCAGCTTAGGGAGGCAGGGTCCATACGAGCAGTACTTC | CASSLGRQGPYEQYF
TRBD2 | TRBJ2-1 | few | TRBV4-2 | TGTGCCAGCAGCCAAGATCGTCTAGCGGGAGACAATGAGCAGTTCTTC | CASSQDRLAGDNEQFF
- | TRBJ1-2 | - | TRBV5-1 | TGCGCCAGCAGCTCGCGGGGGTCGGCTAACTATGGCTACACCTTC | CASSSRGSANYGYTF
TRBD1 | TRBJ2-7 | - | TRBV5-1 | TGCGCCAGCAGCTTGAACAGGGGGTACGAGCAGTACTTC | CASSLNRGYEQYF
- | TRBJ1-2 | few | TRBV7-9 | TGTGCCAGCAGCTATCCCCAACAGGCAGGCGGCTACACCTTC | CASSYPQQAGGYTF
- | TRBJ2-4 | few | TRBV28 | TGTGCCAGCATCCTCATCGGTACTGTAGCCAAAAACATTCAGTACTTC | CASILIGTVAKNIQYF
- | TRBJ2-2 | few | TRBV11-2 | TGTGCCAGCAGCCGGGACCTATTCACCGGGGAGCTGTTTTTT | CASSRDLFTGELFF
- | TRBJ1-6 | - | TRBV30 | TGTGCCTGGAGCCAAGAAAGGGCTAGTTCACCCCTCCACTTT | CAWSQERASSPLHF
TRBD2 | TRBJ2-1 | - | TRBV18 | TGTGCCAGCTCACGACTAGGGACTAGCGGGCACAATGAGCAGTTCTTC | CASSRLGTSGHNEQFF
TRBD2 | TRBJ2-1 | few | TRBV11-1 | TGTGCCAGCAGCTCCAGGGGACTAGCGGGACCCAATGAGCAGTTCTTC | CASSSRGLAGPNEQFF
- | TRBJ1-1 | few | TRBV7-8 | TGTGCCAGCAGCTTAGTCCAGGGTCCGGACACTGAAGCTTTCTTT | CASSLVQGPDTEAFF
- | TRBJ2-2 | - | TRBV21-1 | TGTGCCAGCAGCGTAGTTGGGGGGTATAACACCGGGGAGCTGTTTTTT | CASSVVGGYNTGELFF
- | TRBJ2-5 | - | TRBV7-3 | TGTGCCAGCAGCTTGGAGGGAGTAGCGGAGACCCAGTACTTC | CASSLEGVAETQYF
- | TRBJ2-7 | - | TRBV19 | TGTGCCAGTAGTACAGGCGGACTGACTTTCGAGCAGTACTTC | CASSTGGLTFEQYF
- | TRBJ1-2 | - | TRBV11-2 | TGTGCCAGCAGCCCAACACCTTATGGCTACACCTTC | CASSPTPYGYTF
- | TRBJ2-1 | - | TRBV7-9 | TGTGCCAGCAGCCGAAGATATGGACAAAGAGACAATGAGCAGTTCTTC | CASSRRYGQRDNEQFF
- | TRBJ1-5 | few | TRBV5-5 | TGTGCCAGCAGCCCGAGTAGAGGGCCCAATCAGCCCCAGCATTTT | CASSPSRGPNQPQHF
- | TRBJ2-5 | few | TRBV11-2 | TGTGCCAGCAGCCCCGACCAAGAGACCCAGTACTTC | CASSPDQETQYF
TRBD1 | TRBJ2-1 | - | TRBV7-8 | TGTGCCAGCAGCTCCGGGACAGGGTTGTACAATGAGCAGTTCTTC | CASSSGTGLYNEQFF
- | TRBJ1-1 | - | TRBV4-3 | TGCGCCAGCAGCCAAGGCGGGGGGCTGAACACTGAAGCTTTCTTT | CASSQGGGLNTEAFF
- | TRBJ2-5 | - | TRBV4-2 | TGTGCCAGCAGCGCGGGACCGAAGGAGGAGACCCAGTACTTC | CASSAGPKEETQYF
- | TRBJ2-1 | - | TRBV25-1 | TGTGCCAGCAGTGCGCTCGGGGAGGGGGGATACAATGAGCAGTTCTTC | CASSALGEGGYNEQFF
- | TRBJ2-5 | - | TRBV19 | TGTGCCAGTAGTCCCACGGGAGCGGAGACCCAGTACTTC | CASSPTGAETQYF
- | TRBJ2-5 | - | TRBV5-4 | TGTGCCAGCAGCTTGGCCAAGTCGGGGTCGGAGACCCAGTACTTC | CASSLAKSGSETQYF
- | TRBJ1-5 | - | TRBV7-2 | TGTGCCAGCAGCTTAGGTGGTCAGCCCCAGCATTTT | CASSLGGQPQHF
- | TRBJ2-3 | few | TRBV5-1 | TGCGCCAGCAGCTTGCGGAGCACAGATACGCAGTATTTT | CASSLRSTDTQYF
- | TRBJ2-7 | - | TRBV27 | TGTGCCAGCAGTTTAAAGCACAGGGAGGCATACGAGCAGTACTTC | CASSLKHREAYEQYF
- | TRBJ2-7 | few | TRBV28 | TGTGCCAGCAGTTTTTTGTTCCGTGGGAGAGGCGAGCAGTACTTC | CASSFLFRGRGEQYF
TRBD1 | TRBJ2-1 | - | TRBV4-1 | TGCGCCAGCACCCCCGGGACAGGGAAAACAAGCTCCTACAATGAGCAGTTCTTC | CASTPGTGKTSSYNEQFF
- | TRBJ2-3 | - | TRBV19 | TGTGCCAGTAGTATAGTGGCAGGAGCAGATACGCAGTATTTT | CASSIVAGADTQYF